What follows describes a single T cell receptor beta chain. Its target is unknown. Donors, healthy HIV-negative adults, lacked recent acute infections or vaccinations. CD4+ cells underwent separation, giving CD45RA+ naive and CD45RA-negative memory subsets. The assay was immunoSEQ multiplex PCR, and TCRdb's table has in-frame clones only and misses some. The table has hundreds of thousands of clones, more than 70% seen once. This record comes from a study of shared clonotypes between healthy human individuals. The study's findings and limits: Incomplete sequencing of sorted subsets was indicated by rarefaction despite large depth.

The specimen was memory CD4+ T cells sorted from blood. Subset meaning: CD45RA-negative fraction. The TCR comes from a woman in her twenties or thirties in good health.

The CDR3 DNA reads TGTGCCAGTAGTATAGAAAACAGGGGGTTGTACGAGCAGTACTTC. Residues: CASSIENRGLYEQYF. The chain links TRBV19 to TRBJ2-7; 8 bases match TRBD1. V gave up 0 bases and J gave up 4 bases; unmatched junction bases: 5. Germline CDR1 is LNHDA and CDR2 is SQIVND (reference sequence). CDR3 length: 15 residues.